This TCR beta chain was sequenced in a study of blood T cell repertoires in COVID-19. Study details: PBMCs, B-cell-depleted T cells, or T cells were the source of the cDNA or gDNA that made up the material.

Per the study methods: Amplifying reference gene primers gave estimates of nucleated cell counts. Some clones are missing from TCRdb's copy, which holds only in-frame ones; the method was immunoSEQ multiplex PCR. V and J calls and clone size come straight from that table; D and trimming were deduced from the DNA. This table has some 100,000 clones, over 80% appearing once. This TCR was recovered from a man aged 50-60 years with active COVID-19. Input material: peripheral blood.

The CDR3 region is CASSLQGSGNTIYF. The CDR3 bases are TGTGCCAGCAGCTTACAGGGGTCAGGAAACACCATATATTTT. The chain uses TRBV5-8 and TRBJ1-3, with 7 bases fitting TRBD1. Unmatched junction bases numbered 3, after V lost 2 bases and J lost 4 bases. CDR1 and CDR2 from the germline V gene are SGHTS and YDEGEE. The CDR3 is 14 amino acids.